What follows are 13 T cell receptor beta chains derived from one specimen sequenced in a study of Graves' ophthalmopathy and Graves' hyperthyroidism. Scientists amplified the TCR beta CDR3 regions from RNA transcripts. First-round RT-PCR with HTBI primers preceded a second-round multiplex PCR. TCRdb re-analysed the multiplex PCR reads in MiXCR, keeping a single row per CDR3 protein. The profile shows 400,000 or so distinct CDR3 sequences, roughly 15% of them singletons. The sample consisted of peripheral blood. Source of these receptors: a young woman with stable Graves' hyperthyroidism.

Many counts were recorded for this clonotype. The chain links TRBV7-8 to TRBJ1-2; D call uncertain. V was shortened by 3 bases and J by 1 base, with 6 bases between the two germline ends. The germline V gene encodes CDR1 SGHVS and CDR2 FQNEAQ. The CDR3 loop spans 13 amino acids. The CDR3 protein is CASSFRGNYGYTF. CDR3 nucleotides: TGTGCCAGCAGCTTCCGGGGTAACTATGGCTACACCTTC.

This clonotype has a count of ten or more. This chain connects TRBV20-1 to TRBJ2-2, with 7 positions matching TRBD1. Germline assignment: CDR1 DFQATT and CDR2 SNEGSKA (reference sequence). There are 13 residues in the CDR3. V trimming: 5 bases; J trimming: 2 bases; junction bases outside the gene matches: 2. The CDR3 protein is CSAWDRNTGELFF. CDR3 DNA sequence: TGCAGTGCTTGGGACAGAAACACCGGGGAGCTGTTTTTT.

This clonotype was seen many times. The chain recombines TRBV6-5 with TRBJ1-6, with D perhaps matching TRBD1 (6 bases). Per germline, CDR1 MNHEY and CDR2 SVGAGI. The CDR3 is 16 residues long. Trimming stripped 2 bases from V and 7 bases from J, with 15 bases between. In DNA form, the CDR3 reads TGTGCCAGCAGTTACCGACCGGGGGCTGGGAATTCACCCCTCCACTTT. Translated: CASSYRPGAGNSPLHF.

This clonotype was recorded many times. The germline gene is not matched at one end of the junction; a read error may be the cause. The rearrangement joins TRBV5-1 to TRBJ2-5; 9 bases are shared with TRBD1. Per germline, CDR1 SGHRS and CDR2 YFSETQ. The CDR3 totals 15 residues. CDR3 nucleotides: TGCGCCAACAGCTTGACAGGGGGACCCCAAGAGACCCAGTACTTC. This gives the protein CANSLTGGPQETQYF.

This clonotype has a count of ten or more. This rearrangement joins TRBV6-2 or TRBV6-3 to TRBJ1-1, with D perhaps TRBD1 (5 bases). The germline CDR1 and CDR2 sequences are MNHEY and SVGEGT. Deletions cut 0 bases from V and 1 base from J, with 12 bases between. The CDR3 contains 16 residues. The chain's CDR3 is CASSYSGPLGNTEAFF. The CDR3 DNA reads TGTGCCAGCAGTTACTCGGGGCCCCTCGGGAACACTGAAGCTTTCTTT.

There are a few counts of this clonotype. The genes are TRBV19 and TRBJ1-5; the D gene is possibly TRBD1 (5 bases). Between the trimmed V and J ends, which lost 2 bases and 0 bases, there was a span of 20 bases. The germline CDR1 and CDR2 sequences are LNHDA and SQIVND (reference sequence). This CDR3 is 19 amino acids long. This CDR3 reads CASSIRVSMTAYSNQPQHF. CDR3 nucleotides: TGTGCCAGTAGTATACGAGTATCGATGACAGCTTATAGCAATCAGCCCCAGCATTTT.

This clonotype was observed a few times. This may stem from a read error, because a much larger clone lies one nucleotide away. The V gene is TRBV20-1, the J gene TRBJ2-5; the match to TRBD1 covers 11 bases. CDR3 length: 14 amino acids. J was trimmed by 5 bases and V by 5 bases; bases with no gene match: 7. CDR1 DFQATT and CDR2 SNEGSKA come from the germline V gene (reference sequence). CDR3 sequence: CSAEGDRGWETQYF. CDR3 sequence (DNA): TGCAGTGCTGAGGGGGACAGGGGGTGGGAGACCCAGTACTTC.

As regards this clonotype: One junction end disagrees with the germline gene, perhaps due to a read error. V and J are TRBV24-1 and TRBJ1-1; no clear D gene. Looked up from germline, CDR1 is KGHDR and CDR2 is SFDVKD. The CDR3 extends over 13 amino acids. The CDR3 coding sequence is TGTGCCACCAGTGATCGCAGGCGGACTGATGCTTTCTTT. Protein sequence: CATSDRRRTDAFF.

This clonotype has a count of ten or more. This chain links TRBV6-1 with TRBJ1-1, with D unresolved. CDR1 is MNHNS and CDR2 is SASEGT in the germline V gene. The CDR3 has 13 amino acids. The V end was cut by 7 bases, the J end by 1 base, with 10 bases between. CDR3: CASKDSPNTEAFF. The CDR3 DNA is TGTGCCAGCAAGGACTCCCCGAACACTGAAGCTTTCTTT.

This clonotype was found many times. This chain uses TRBV12-3 or TRBV12-4 with TRBJ1-2; TRBD1 is a possible D gene (6 bases). There are 17 residues in the CDR3. The V end lost 5 bases, the J end lost 1 base, and 20 bases lay between the germline ends. This CDR3 reads CASSPRTALALNYGYTF. CDR3 sequence (DNA): TGTGCCAGCAGTCCCCGGACAGCTTTAGCCCTTAACTATGGCTACACCTTC.

This clonotype was seen a few times. This chain connects TRBV3-1 to TRBJ1-1, with D unresolved. Deletions cut 2 bases from V and 11 bases from J, with 18 bases between. Germline CDR1 reads LGHDT; CDR2 reads YNNKEL (reference sequence). This CDR3 is 14 amino acids long. The CDR3 loop reads CASSQFGLPRGAFF. The CDR3 region has the DNA TGTGCCAGCAGCCAATTTGGTCTCCCGAGAGGTGCTTTCTTT.

V is TRBV7-6 and J is TRBJ2-5, with D possibly matching TRBD1 (6 bases). Germline lookup yields CDR1 SGHVS and CDR2 FNYEAQ. The CDR3 is made up of 15 amino acids. With 1 base removed from V and 0 bases from J, the gap between germline ends came to 9 bases. CDR3 residues: CASSLEGTHQETQYF. In DNA form, the CDR3 reads TGTGCCAGCAGCTTAGAAGGGACACACCAAGAGACCCAGTACTTC.

V gene TRBV7-8 combines with J gene TRBJ2-7, with 8 bases that match TRBD1. This CDR3 is 15 amino acids long. Trimming cost V 2 bases and J 10 bases; bases outside gene matches: 13. Germline CDR1 SGHVS, CDR2 FQNEAQ. Here the CDR3 reads CASSLRRDRTPFQYF. In DNA, the CDR3 is TGTGCCAGCAGCTTACGCCGGGACAGGACTCCTTTTCAGTACTTC.